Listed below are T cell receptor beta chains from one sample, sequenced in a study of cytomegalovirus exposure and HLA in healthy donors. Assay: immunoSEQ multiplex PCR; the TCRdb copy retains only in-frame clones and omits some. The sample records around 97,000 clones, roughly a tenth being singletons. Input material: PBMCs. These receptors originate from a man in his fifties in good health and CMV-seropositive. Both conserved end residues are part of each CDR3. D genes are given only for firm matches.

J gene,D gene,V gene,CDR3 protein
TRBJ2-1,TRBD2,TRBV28,CASSLFQGLAGEQFF
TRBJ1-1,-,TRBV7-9,CASTYLGGLNTEAFF
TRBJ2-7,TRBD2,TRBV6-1,CASSQAGGALYEQYF
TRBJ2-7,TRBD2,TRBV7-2,CASSLTGTSGTYEQYF
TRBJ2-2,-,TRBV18,CASSPGHFTGELFF
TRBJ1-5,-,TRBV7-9,CASSSARSNQPQHF
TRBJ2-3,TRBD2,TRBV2,CASGGLASTDTQYF
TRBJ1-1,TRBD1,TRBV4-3,CASSPTGVTEAFF
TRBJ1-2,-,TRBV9,CASSPWRGGDNYGYTF
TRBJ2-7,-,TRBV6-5,CASSTDRISYEQYF
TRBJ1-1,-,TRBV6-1,CASSEKYPGVPEAFF
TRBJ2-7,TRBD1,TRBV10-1,CASSESGQGDEQYF
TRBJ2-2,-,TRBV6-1,CASSERWNTGELFF
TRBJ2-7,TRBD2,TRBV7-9,CASSSSGRTYEQYF
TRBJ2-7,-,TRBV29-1,CSARDYEQYF
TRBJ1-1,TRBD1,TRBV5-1,CASSSGQGWNTEAFF
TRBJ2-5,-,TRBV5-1,CASSWTQTGTQYF
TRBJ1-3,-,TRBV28,CASSLLDSSGNTIYF
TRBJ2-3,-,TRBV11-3,CASSFTNSGGDTQYF
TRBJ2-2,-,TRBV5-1,CASSLAGQQTTGELFF
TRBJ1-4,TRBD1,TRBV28,CASLLQGPGEKLFF
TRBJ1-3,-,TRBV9,CASSDTGSSGNTIYF
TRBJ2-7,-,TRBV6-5,CASSRQRESYEQYF
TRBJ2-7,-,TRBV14,CASSRRDRRDEQYF
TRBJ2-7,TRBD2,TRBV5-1,CASNPAGGTYEQYF
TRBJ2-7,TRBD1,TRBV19,CASSKRQGSYEQYF
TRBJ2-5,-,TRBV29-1,CSVDPGIWTQYF
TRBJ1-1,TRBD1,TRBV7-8,CASSFRSRGDNEAFF
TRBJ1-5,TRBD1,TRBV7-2,CASSLGTGLRQPQHF
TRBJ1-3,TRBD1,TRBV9,CASSVEGGQGNTIYF
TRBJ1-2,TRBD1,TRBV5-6,CASSFGQGNGYTF
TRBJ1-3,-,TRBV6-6,CASSGEGGGGNTIYF
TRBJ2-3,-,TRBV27,CASSSPARGTDTQYF
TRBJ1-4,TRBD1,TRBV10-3,CAISEPGQADEKLFF
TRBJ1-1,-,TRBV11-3,CASSFGGNTEAFF
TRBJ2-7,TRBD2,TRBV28,CASGLAYEQYF
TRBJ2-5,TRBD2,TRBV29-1,CSVELAGRENQYF
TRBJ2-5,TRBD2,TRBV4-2,CASSQIAGGPGWETQYF
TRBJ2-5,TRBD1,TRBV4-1,CASSPGTGVTYQETQYF
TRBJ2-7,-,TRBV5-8,CASSRLFEQYF
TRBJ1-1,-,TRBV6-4,CASRAQEKNTEAFF
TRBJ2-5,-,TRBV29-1,CSAAGGRETQYF